The clone carrying this T cell receptor beta chain was detected ten times or more. Its antigen is unidentified. Arm-PCR of CDR3 regions and iRepertoire HTBI primers were the basis on which TCR beta libraries were built. Via MiXCR, TCRdb re-called the multiplex PCR reads, giving one row per CDR3 protein. The top ten clones hold about 27% of a sample with 400,000 to 450,000 distinct CDR3 sequences, 23% of them seen once. Time point meaning: persistent/refractory GD, antithyroid drugs over 5 years with positive TRAb. PBMC-derived RNA was used for the TCR library. Collection of peripheral blood (approximately 9 milliliters) was done using EDTA tubes. V was pared by 5 bases and J by 4 bases, with 11 bases between. The germline V gene has CDR1 SGHAT and CDR2 FQDESV (reference sequence). The CDR3 is 14 amino acids. This sample is drawn from a study of regulatory T cells in long-lasting Graves disease. Regarding the study as a whole: Repertoires from persistent disease leaned toward TRBV28, TRBJ1-2 and TRBJ2-5.

The chain is built from TRBV11-1 and TRBJ2-2; D possibly corresponds to TRBD2 (6 bases). The TCR was taken from a female donor with Graves disease. The sample in question was peripheral blood mononuclear cells (PBMCs), obtained when the disease was refractory, from a patient treated with antithyroid drugs. The CDR3 loop is CASSPYSGTGELFF. The CDR3 DNA is TGTGCCAGCAGCCCCTATAGCGGCACCGGGGAGCTGTTTTTT.